This TCR beta chain emerged from a study of CD8+ T cells in alopecia areata. Study-wide background: Patients in the study were on tofacitinib for 6 to 18 months, then off it for 6 months. Affected scalp percentage set treated patients' severity scores. General observations from the study: Tissue-resident alphabeta T cells belonging to normal skin likewise get sequenced within scalp specimens.

Described treatment: oral pan-JAK inhibitor, 5-10 mg twice daily. From alopecia areata patients, lesional scalp punch biopsies and peripheral blood were collected. The sequencing template was cDNA reverse transcribed from extracted RNA. Sequencing used immunoSEQ multiplex PCR; TCRdb keeps in-frame clones, though not all of them. The sample has some 150,000 clones; approximately 86% are singletons. Worth noting for this clone: Its antigen is still unknown.

The clonotype originates from a human donor with alopecia areata. Sequencing used CD8+ T cells sorted from blood, obtained at week 4, from a patient treated with tofacitinib.

The CDR3 loop reads CASSYSSGQGTDTQYF. CDR3 nucleotides: TGTGCCAGCAGTTACTCTTCGGGACAGGGTACAGATACGCAGTATTTT. The chain has TRBV6-5 and TRBJ2-3; TRBD1 matches at 9 bases. Germline values: CDR1 MNHEY, CDR2 SVGAGI. This CDR3 comprises 16 residues. The junction had 4 bases not matched to a gene; V was cut back by 0 bases and J by 3 bases.